A selection of T cell receptor beta chains follows, all from one sample in a study of blood T cells in healthy people across ages. Via MiXCR, TCRdb re-called the 5' RACE reads, giving one row per CDR3 protein. Found here are 1.5 million to 2 million distinct CDR3 sequences, 34% of them singletons; the top ten hold approximately 11%. Sequenced input: blood. All receptors derive from a woman in her twenties or thirties in good health. CDR3s include the opening cysteine and the closing phenylalanine or tryptophan. The order of the fields is CDR3 protein, CDR3 DNA, D gene, J gene, clone size, V gene. A D gene is named only where the DNA matches it firmly. Where a row states a size, it is once, few, many or the class of an expanded clone; other rows omit it.

cdr3_aa: CATSNYIDEQYF
cdr3_nt: TGTGCCACCAGCAACTACATTGACGAGCAGTACTTC
d_call: .
j_call: TRBJ2-7
clone_size: .
v_call: TRBV15

cdr3_aa: CASSSNPPSRGLRSYEQYF
cdr3_nt: TGCGCCAGCAGCTCGAATCCGCCGAGTAGGGGGCTAAGGTCCTACGAGCAGTACTTC
d_call: TRBD1
j_call: TRBJ2-7
clone_size: .
v_call: TRBV5-1

cdr3_aa: CASSQGWDQPQHF
cdr3_nt: TGTGCCAGCAGCCAAGGGTGGGATCAGCCCCAGCATTTT
d_call: .
j_call: TRBJ1-5
clone_size: few
v_call: TRBV3-1

cdr3_aa: CASSLRDMYNEQFF
cdr3_nt: TGTGCCAGCAGCCTCCGGGACATGTACAATGAGCAGTTCTTC
d_call: .
j_call: TRBJ2-1
clone_size: few
v_call: TRBV5-6

cdr3_aa: CASSEDRSRTGELFF
cdr3_nt: TGTGCCAGCAGCGAAGACAGGTCTCGCACCGGAGAGCTGTTTTTT
d_call: .
j_call: TRBJ2-2
clone_size: .
v_call: TRBV9

cdr3_aa: CASSSGTGNNQPQHF
cdr3_nt: TGTGCCAGCAGCTCCGGGACAGGGAACAATCAGCCCCAGCATTTT
d_call: TRBD1
j_call: TRBJ1-5
clone_size: .
v_call: TRBV5-5

cdr3_aa: CASSLVGTLTEAFF
cdr3_nt: TGTGCCAGCAGCTTAGTGGGGACACTCACTGAAGCTTTCTTT
d_call: .
j_call: TRBJ1-1
clone_size: .
v_call: TRBV11-1

cdr3_aa: CSAISAGNNSPLHF
cdr3_nt: TGCAGTGCCATCTCCGCAGGGAATAATTCACCCCTCCACTTT
d_call: .
j_call: TRBJ1-6
clone_size: .
v_call: TRBV20-1

cdr3_aa: CASGLGPQETQYF
cdr3_nt: TGTGCTAGTGGTTTGGGCCCTCAAGAGACCCAGTACTTC
d_call: .
j_call: TRBJ2-5
clone_size: few
v_call: TRBV12-5

cdr3_aa: CASSQSTGREGGTEAFF
cdr3_nt: TGTGCCAGCAGCCAAAGCACGGGTAGGGAGGGAGGCACTGAAGCTTTCTTT
d_call: .
j_call: TRBJ1-1
clone_size: .
v_call: TRBV7-9

cdr3_aa: CSARPPRGTSGASYNEQFF
cdr3_nt: TGCAGTGCTAGACCCCCGAGGGGGACTAGCGGGGCCTCCTACAATGAGCAGTTCTTC
d_call: TRBD2
j_call: TRBJ2-1
clone_size: few
v_call: TRBV20-1

cdr3_aa: CASSVGFSWGTEAFF
cdr3_nt: TGTGCCAGCAGCGTAGGGTTCAGTTGGGGCACTGAAGCTTTCTTT
d_call: .
j_call: TRBJ1-1
clone_size: .
v_call: TRBV9

cdr3_aa: CASSLAGGLDTEAFF
cdr3_nt: TGTGCCAGCAGTTTGGCAGGGGGTTTGGACACTGAAGCTTTCTTT
d_call: TRBD1
j_call: TRBJ1-1
clone_size: once
v_call: TRBV6-2/TRBV6-3

cdr3_aa: CASSQAGPLNYGYTF
cdr3_nt: TGCGCCAGCAGCCAAGCAGGGCCTTTAAACTATGGCTACACCTTC
d_call: .
j_call: TRBJ1-2
clone_size: few
v_call: TRBV4-1

cdr3_aa: CASSLSGTRYTDTQYF
cdr3_nt: TGTGCCAGCAGCCTCTCCGGGACGCGTTACACAGATACGCAGTATTTT
d_call: .
j_call: TRBJ2-3
clone_size: .
v_call: TRBV7-3

cdr3_aa: CASSQVTGGVSSSYNEQFF
cdr3_nt: TGTGCCAGCAGCCAAGTGACAGGGGGCGTCTCTAGCTCCTACAATGAGCAGTTCTTC
d_call: TRBD1
j_call: TRBJ2-1
clone_size: .
v_call: TRBV3-1

cdr3_aa: CASSPGAGGFQPQHF
cdr3_nt: TGCGCCAGCAGCCCAGGAGCCGGGGGTTTCCAGCCCCAGCATTTT
d_call: .
j_call: TRBJ1-5
clone_size: few
v_call: TRBV5-1

cdr3_aa: CASTQRGLTNEKLFF
cdr3_nt: TGTGCCAGCACCCAGAGAGGGTTGACTAATGAAAAACTGTTTTTT
d_call: .
j_call: TRBJ1-4
clone_size: .
v_call: TRBV27

cdr3_aa: CSASGGTRISYEQYF
cdr3_nt: TGCAGTGCTAGCGGCGGAACTCGTATTTCCTACGAGCAGTACTTC
d_call: .
j_call: TRBJ2-7
clone_size: .
v_call: TRBV20-1

cdr3_aa: CASSLGSGGKEQFF
cdr3_nt: TGTGCCAGCAGCTTGGGGTCGGGGGGAAAAGAGCAGTTCTTC
d_call: TRBD2
j_call: TRBJ2-1
clone_size: .
v_call: TRBV11-2

cdr3_aa: CASRPGLKTGELFF
cdr3_nt: TGTGCCAGCAGACCGGGACTAAAAACCGGGGAGCTGTTTTTT
d_call: TRBD2
j_call: TRBJ2-2
clone_size: .
v_call: TRBV12-3/TRBV12-4

cdr3_aa: CSAGQGVNEQYF
cdr3_nt: TGCAGTGCCGGACAGGGGGTAAACGAGCAGTACTTC
d_call: TRBD1
j_call: TRBJ2-7
clone_size: few
v_call: TRBV20-1

cdr3_aa: CASSPHRGRETQYF
cdr3_nt: TGTGCCAGCTCACCACACAGGGGCAGGGAGACCCAGTACTTC
d_call: TRBD1
j_call: TRBJ2-5
clone_size: few
v_call: TRBV18

cdr3_aa: CSVEGGTSGDPRENIQYF
cdr3_nt: TGCAGCGTTGAGGGGGGGACTAGCGGGGATCCTCGGGAAAACATTCAGTACTTC
d_call: TRBD2
j_call: TRBJ2-4
clone_size: .
v_call: TRBV29-1

cdr3_aa: CASSLEDGWNTEAFF
cdr3_nt: TGTGCCAGCAGCTTAGAGGACGGATGGAACACTGAAGCTTTCTTT
d_call: .
j_call: TRBJ1-1
clone_size: many
v_call: TRBV11-2

cdr3_aa: CASSLTWGEQFF
cdr3_nt: TGTGCCAGCAGCCTAACGTGGGGTGAGCAGTTCTTC
d_call: .
j_call: TRBJ2-1
clone_size: many
v_call: TRBV5-6

cdr3_aa: CAISGDRGRLNEQFF
cdr3_nt: TGTGCCATCAGTGGGGACAGGGGGCGTCTCAATGAGCAGTTCTTC
d_call: TRBD1
j_call: TRBJ2-1
clone_size: .
v_call: TRBV10-3

cdr3_aa: CAISERGQPTYEQYF
cdr3_nt: TGTGCCATCAGTGAGCGCGGACAGCCTACCTACGAGCAGTACTTC
d_call: .
j_call: TRBJ2-7
clone_size: .
v_call: TRBV10-3

cdr3_aa: CSATDTSGLSYNEQFF
cdr3_nt: TGCAGTGCTACCGACACTAGCGGTCTCTCCTACAATGAGCAGTTCTTC
d_call: TRBD2
j_call: TRBJ2-1
clone_size: .
v_call: TRBV20-1

cdr3_aa: CATRQGSLKDEKRFF
cdr3_nt: TGTGCCACCAGACAGGGGAGCCTTAAGGACGAAAAACGGTTTTTT
d_call: TRBD1
j_call: TRBJ1-4
clone_size: few
v_call: TRBV15

cdr3_aa: CASSLLGQPNVLTF
cdr3_nt: TGTGCCAGCAGTCTCCTGGGACAGCCCAACGTCCTGACTTTC
d_call: TRBD1
j_call: TRBJ2-6
clone_size: .
v_call: TRBV27

cdr3_aa: CSAPSSGGAYNEQFF
cdr3_nt: TGCAGTGCTCCTTCTAGCGGGGGGGCTTACAATGAGCAGTTCTTC
d_call: TRBD2
j_call: TRBJ2-1
clone_size: .
v_call: TRBV20-1

cdr3_aa: CASSAAGQGYEQYF
cdr3_nt: TGTGCCAGCAGCGCCGCGGGACAGGGCTACGAGCAGTACTTC
d_call: TRBD1
j_call: TRBJ2-7
clone_size: once
v_call: TRBV5-6

cdr3_aa: CASSLRFSGGPYEQYF
cdr3_nt: TGTGCCAGCAGCTTAAGGTTTAGCGGGGGCCCCTACGAGCAGTACTTC
d_call: TRBD2
j_call: TRBJ2-7
clone_size: few
v_call: TRBV7-2

cdr3_aa: CSAPTSTDTQYF
cdr3_nt: TGCAGTGCTCCGACTAGCACAGATACGCAGTATTTT
d_call: .
j_call: TRBJ2-3
clone_size: .
v_call: TRBV20-1

cdr3_aa: CASSYSDGTSNEQFF
cdr3_nt: TGTGCCAGCAGTTACTCGGACGGAACGAGTAATGAGCAGTTCTTC
d_call: .
j_call: TRBJ2-1
clone_size: .
v_call: TRBV6-2/TRBV6-3

cdr3_aa: CSASGSSRDGYTF
cdr3_nt: TGCAGCGCCTCAGGGTCTAGTCGTGATGGCTACACCTTC
d_call: .
j_call: TRBJ1-2
clone_size: .
v_call: TRBV29-1

cdr3_aa: CASSFSVAQYF
cdr3_nt: TGTGCCAGCAGCTTCAGTGTTGCGCAGTATTTT
d_call: .
j_call: TRBJ2-3
clone_size: few
v_call: TRBV7-9

cdr3_aa: CAIAQTYEQYF
cdr3_nt: TGTGCCATCGCTCAAACCTACGAGCAGTACTTC
d_call: .
j_call: TRBJ2-7
clone_size: few
v_call: TRBV10-3

cdr3_aa: CASSYQAGLGADTQYF
cdr3_nt: TGTGCCAGCAGTTACCAAGCGGGATTAGGAGCAGATACGCAGTATTTT
d_call: TRBD2
j_call: TRBJ2-3
clone_size: .
v_call: TRBV6-2/TRBV6-3

cdr3_aa: CATGTPNQETQYF
cdr3_nt: TGTGCCACCGGGACACCAAACCAAGAGACCCAGTACTTC
d_call: .
j_call: TRBJ2-5
clone_size: many
v_call: TRBV15

cdr3_aa: CASRSAGGTGNIQYF
cdr3_nt: TGTGCCAGCAGGTCAGCGGGGGGCACTGGGAACATTCAGTACTTC
d_call: TRBD2
j_call: TRBJ2-4
clone_size: .
v_call: TRBV2

cdr3_aa: CASSTQIQGTDTQYF
cdr3_nt: TGCGCCAGCAGCACCCAGATACAGGGCACAGATACGCAGTATTTT
d_call: .
j_call: TRBJ2-3
clone_size: .
v_call: TRBV5-1

cdr3_aa: CASSSRDGNYQPQHF
cdr3_nt: TGTGCCAGCAGTTCACGTGACGGAAATTATCAGCCCCAGCATTTT
d_call: .
j_call: TRBJ1-5
clone_size: few
v_call: TRBV27

cdr3_aa: CASSPTGLAGQETQYF
cdr3_nt: TGTGCCAGCAGCCCTACGGGGCTAGCGGGACAAGAGACCCAGTACTTC
d_call: TRBD2
j_call: TRBJ2-5
clone_size: few
v_call: TRBV7-2

cdr3_aa: CASQAGIPYEQYF
cdr3_nt: TGTGCCAGCCAGGCAGGGATCCCCTACGAGCAGTACTTC
d_call: .
j_call: TRBJ2-7
clone_size: .
v_call: TRBV27

cdr3_aa: CASSTQQSYGYTF
cdr3_nt: TGCGCCAGCAGCACCCAACAGAGCTATGGCTACACCTTC
d_call: .
j_call: TRBJ1-2
clone_size: .
v_call: TRBV4-1

cdr3_aa: CASSPGFRTYEQYF
cdr3_nt: TGTGCCAGTAGTCCCGGGTTTAGGACCTACGAGCAGTACTTC
d_call: .
j_call: TRBJ2-7
clone_size: .
v_call: TRBV19

cdr3_aa: CASSSLSGGNTDTQYF
cdr3_nt: TGTGCCAGCAGTTCCCTCAGCGGGGGGAACACAGATACGCAGTATTTT
d_call: TRBD2
j_call: TRBJ2-3
clone_size: few
v_call: TRBV6-5

cdr3_aa: CSVEEGGVLTDTQYF
cdr3_nt: TGCAGCGTTGAAGAGGGGGGAGTTCTCACAGATACGCAGTATTTT
d_call: .
j_call: TRBJ2-3
clone_size: many
v_call: TRBV29-1

cdr3_aa: CASRGHSSDEQYF
cdr3_nt: TGTGCCAGTAGGGGGCACTCATCCGACGAGCAGTACTTC
d_call: TRBD1
j_call: TRBJ2-7
clone_size: .
v_call: TRBV7-2

cdr3_aa: CASSDLSGVGNEQFF
cdr3_nt: TGTGCCAGCAGTGACCTTAGCGGGGTGGGCAATGAGCAGTTCTTC
d_call: TRBD2
j_call: TRBJ2-1
clone_size: .
v_call: TRBV6-1

cdr3_aa: CSVRDSGNEQYF
cdr3_nt: TGCAGCGTTCGTGACAGCGGCAACGAGCAGTACTTC
d_call: .
j_call: TRBJ2-7
clone_size: few
v_call: TRBV29-1

cdr3_aa: CSARVTGLGYNEQYF
cdr3_nt: TGCAGTGCTAGAGTGACGGGGCTGGGGTACAATGAGCAGTACTTC
d_call: .
j_call: TRBJ2-7
clone_size: .
v_call: TRBV20-1

cdr3_aa: CASSNLGEQFF
cdr3_nt: TGCGCCAGCAGCAACTTAGGTGAGCAGTTCTTC
d_call: .
j_call: TRBJ2-1
clone_size: .
v_call: TRBV4-1